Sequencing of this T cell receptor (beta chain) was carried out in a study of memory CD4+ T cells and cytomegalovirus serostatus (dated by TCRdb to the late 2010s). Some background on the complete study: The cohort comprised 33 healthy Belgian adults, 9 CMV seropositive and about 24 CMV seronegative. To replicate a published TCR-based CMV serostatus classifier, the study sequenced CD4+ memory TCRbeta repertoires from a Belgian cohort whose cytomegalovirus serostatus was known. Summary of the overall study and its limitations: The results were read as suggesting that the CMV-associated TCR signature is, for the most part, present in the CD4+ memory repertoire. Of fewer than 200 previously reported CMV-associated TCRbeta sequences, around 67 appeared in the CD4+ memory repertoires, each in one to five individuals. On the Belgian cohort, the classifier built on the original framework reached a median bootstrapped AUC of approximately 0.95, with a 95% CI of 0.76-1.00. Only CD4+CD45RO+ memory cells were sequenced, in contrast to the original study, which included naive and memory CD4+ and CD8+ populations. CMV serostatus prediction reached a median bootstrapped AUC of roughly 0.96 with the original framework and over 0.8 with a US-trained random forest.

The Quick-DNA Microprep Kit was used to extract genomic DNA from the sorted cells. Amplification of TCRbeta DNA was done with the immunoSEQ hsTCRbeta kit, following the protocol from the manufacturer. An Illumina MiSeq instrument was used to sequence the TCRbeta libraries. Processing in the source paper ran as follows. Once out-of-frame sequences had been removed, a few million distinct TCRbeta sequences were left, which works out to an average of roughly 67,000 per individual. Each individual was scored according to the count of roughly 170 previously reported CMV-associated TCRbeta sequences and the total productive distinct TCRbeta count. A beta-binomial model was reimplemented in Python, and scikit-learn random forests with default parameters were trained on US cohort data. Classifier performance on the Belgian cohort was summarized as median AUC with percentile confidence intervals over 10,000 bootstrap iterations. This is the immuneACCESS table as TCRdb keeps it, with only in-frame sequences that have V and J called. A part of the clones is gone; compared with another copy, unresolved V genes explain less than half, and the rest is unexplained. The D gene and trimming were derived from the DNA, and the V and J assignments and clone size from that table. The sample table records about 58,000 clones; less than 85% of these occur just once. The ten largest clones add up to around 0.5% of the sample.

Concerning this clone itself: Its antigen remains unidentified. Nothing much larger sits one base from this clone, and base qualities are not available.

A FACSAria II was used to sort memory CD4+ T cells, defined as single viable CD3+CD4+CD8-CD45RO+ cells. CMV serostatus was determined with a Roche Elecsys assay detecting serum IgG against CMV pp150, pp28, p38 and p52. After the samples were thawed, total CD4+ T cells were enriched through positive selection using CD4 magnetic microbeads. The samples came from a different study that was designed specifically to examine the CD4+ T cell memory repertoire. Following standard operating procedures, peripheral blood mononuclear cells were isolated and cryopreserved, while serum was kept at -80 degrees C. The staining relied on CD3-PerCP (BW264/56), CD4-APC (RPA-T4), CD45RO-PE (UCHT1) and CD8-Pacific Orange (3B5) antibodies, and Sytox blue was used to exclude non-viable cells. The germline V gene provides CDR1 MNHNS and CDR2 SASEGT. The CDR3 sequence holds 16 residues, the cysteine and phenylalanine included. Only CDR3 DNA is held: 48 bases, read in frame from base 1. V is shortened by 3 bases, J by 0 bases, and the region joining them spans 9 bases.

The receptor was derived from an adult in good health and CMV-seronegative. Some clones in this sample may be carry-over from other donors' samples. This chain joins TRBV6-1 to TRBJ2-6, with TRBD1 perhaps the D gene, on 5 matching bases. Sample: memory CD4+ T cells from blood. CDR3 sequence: CASSEQGNSGANVLTF. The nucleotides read TGTGCCAGCAGTGAGCAGGGTAACTCTGGGGCCAACGTCCTGACTTTC.